A selection of T cell receptor beta chains follows, all from one sample in a study of shared clonotypes between healthy human individuals. The data were produced by immunoSEQ multiplex PCR, yet TCRdb's version contains in-frame clones alone and is incomplete. The data show under 2.5 million clones, around 90% seen once. Specimen: naive CD4+ T cells from PBMCs. These receptors originate from a man between 18 and 29 years old in good health. Some clones in this sample may be carry-over from other donors' samples. The CDR3 runs from the conserved cysteine through the conserved F or W. D genes are given only for firm matches. Where a row states a size, it is once, few, many or the class of an expanded clone; other rows omit it.

d_call clone_size j_call v_call cdr3_aa cdr3_nt
- - TRBJ2-5 TRBV6-5 CASSYSPGDQETQYF TGTGCCAGCAGTTACTCTCCAGGGGACCAAGAGACCCAGTACTTC
TRBD1 - TRBJ2-3 TRBV18 CASSRDEGAGDTQYF TGTGCCAGCTCAAGAGACGAGGGGGCGGGAGATACGCAGTATTTT
TRBD1 - TRBJ1-1 TRBV29-1 CSVMGQLNTEAFF TGCAGCGTGATGGGACAGTTGAACACTGAAGCTTTCTTT
- - TRBJ1-1 TRBV27 CASSFLSPLQLNTEAFF TGTGCCAGCAGTTTTTTGAGCCCGCTTCAGTTGAACACTGAAGCTTTCTTT
TRBD2 - TRBJ2-3 TRBV5-1 CASSLMAGGTDTQYF TGCGCCAGCAGCTTGATGGCGGGAGGCACAGATACGCAGTATTTT
- - TRBJ2-2 TRBV5-1 CASSLVDTGELFF TGCGCCAGCAGCTTGGTGGACACCGGGGAGCTGTTTTTT
TRBD1 once TRBJ1-2 TRBV27 CASSLDRAYGYTF TGTGCCAGCAGTTTAGACAGGGCCTATGGCTACACCTTC
- - TRBJ2-7 TRBV7-9 CASSLEGVFHEQYF TGTGCCAGCAGCTTAGAGGGGGTTTTCCACGAGCAGTACTTC
TRBD2 - TRBJ2-7 TRBV5-4 CASSPGLAVDEQYF TGTGCCAGCAGCCCTGGGCTAGCGGTCGACGAGCAGTACTTC
- - TRBJ1-2 TRBV5-1 CASSFGGGSYGYTF TGCGCCAGCAGCTTCGGTGGGGGGAGTTATGGCTACACCTTC
- - TRBJ1-2 TRBV6-5 CASSYDTHYGYTF TGTGCCAGCAGTTACGACACACACTATGGCTACACCTTC
TRBD1 - TRBJ2-1 TRBV18 CASSPGTDVSNEQFF TGTGCCAGCTCACCAGGGACAGACGTAAGCAATGAGCAGTTCTTC
- - TRBJ1-4 TRBV2 CASRRGANEKLFF TGTGCCAGCAGGCGGGGTGCTAATGAAAAACTGTTTTTT
TRBD1 - TRBJ1-3 TRBV30 CAWRNRGRGSGNTIYF TGTGCCTGGAGGAACAGGGGTCGGGGTTCTGGAAACACCATATATTTT
- - TRBJ2-3 TRBV7-8 CASSWERHMDTQYF TGTGCCAGCAGCTGGGAGCGCCATATGGATACGCAGTATTTT
- - TRBJ1-1 TRBV5-1 CASSDGVLTTEAFF TGCGCCAGCAGCGACGGCGTACTGACCACTGAAGCTTTCTTT
- - TRBJ1-3 TRBV30 CAWSVLEGNTIYF TGTGCCTGGAGTGTGTTGGAGGGAAACACCATATATTTT
TRBD2 - TRBJ2-3 TRBV5-4 CASSFGRGTDTQYF TGTGCCAGCAGCTTTGGGAGGGGCACAGATACGCAGTATTTT
- once TRBJ1-1 TRBV7-2 CASSSPVWGLGAFF TGTGCCAGCAGCTCCCCCGTCTGGGGATTGGGAGCTTTCTTT
- - TRBJ2-2 TRBV5-5 CASSEEYYGELFF TGTGCCAGCAGCGAGGAGTACTACGGGGAGCTGTTTTTT
- - TRBJ2-1 TRBV6-6 CAGSAGPSGEQFF TGTGCCGGCTCTGCGGGGCCTTCTGGTGAGCAGTTCTTC
- - TRBJ2-3 TRBV11-2 CASSWGRAPSTDTQYF TGTGCCAGCAGCTGGGGCAGGGCTCCGAGCACAGATACGCAGTATTTT
- - TRBJ2-2 TRBV18 CATEKGTGELFF TGTGCCACCGAGAAGGGCACCGGGGAGCTGTTTTTT
TRBD1 - TRBJ1-1 TRBV5-4 CASSLGGRGLNTEAFF TGTGCCAGCAGCTTGGGGGGCAGGGGGCTGAACACTGAAGCTTTCTTT
- - TRBJ2-7 TRBV11-3 CASSLDSKRSYEQYF TGTGCCAGCAGCTTAGATTCAAAACGGTCCTACGAGCAGTACTTC
- - TRBJ1-1 TRBV6-5 CASRTQGMGRQEAFF TGTGCCAGCAGAACCCAGGGAATGGGGCGCCAAGAAGCTTTCTTT
- - TRBJ1-2 TRBV9 CASSVDGAQYGYTF TGTGCCAGCAGCGTAGATGGGGCGCAGTATGGCTACACCTTC
- - TRBJ2-1 TRBV5-1 CASSTPGPGPNEQFF TGCGCCAGCAGTACTCCGGGACCCGGGCCCAATGAGCAGTTCTTC
- - TRBJ2-2 TRBV7-3 CASSLTSGTGELFF TGTGCCAGCAGCTTAACTAGCGGCACCGGGGAGCTGTTTTTT
- - TRBJ1-5 TRBV27 CASSLSTDDQPQHF TGTGCCAGCAGTTTATCGACGGACGATCAGCCCCAGCATTTT
TRBD1 once TRBJ1-2 TRBV28 CASSVQGVFYGYTF TGTGCCAGCAGTGTCCAGGGGGTTTTCTATGGCTACACCTTC
TRBD2 - TRBJ2-1 TRBV19 CARARLAGGPVAFF TGTGCCAGGGCCCGACTAGCGGGAGGGCCTGTAGCGTTCTTC
- few TRBJ2-2 TRBV9 CASSQGRRDTGELFF TGTGCCAGCAGCCAAGGACGGAGAGACACCGGGGAGCTGTTTTTT
- - TRBJ2-7 TRBV28 CASSRDTVRDEQYF TGTGCCAGCAGCCGGGACACGGTAAGAGACGAGCAGTACTTC
TRBD2 - TRBJ2-1 TRBV6-1 CASAGGRLSYNEQFF TGTGCCAGCGCCGGCGGGAGGCTTTCCTACAATGAGCAGTTCTTC